What follows are 11 T cell receptor beta chains derived from one specimen sequenced in a study of regulatory dendritic cells for organ transplantation. The protocol was immunoSEQ multiplex PCR, while the TCRdb copy is restricted to in-frame clones and leaves out a portion. The sample consists of about 12,000 clones, roughly 90% of them appearing once. Antigens of these TCRs are unknown. Sorted T cells were CFSE-labeled and cultured 5 days with allogeneic regulatory or mature dendritic cells at 1:10. The sequenced sample consisted of naive CD8+ T cells from blood cultured with regulatory dendritic cells. The subset: CD45RA+ naive T cells. Receptor source: a human donor in good health.

V and J are TRBV6-1 and TRBJ2-1; no definite D call. This CDR3 is built from 14 residues. CDR1 MNHNS and CDR2 SASEGT come from the germline V gene. V lost 6 bases and J 5 bases, leaving 14 bases between the germline ends. The CDR3 spells CASSETPIHNEQFF. CDR3 coding DNA: TGTGCCAGCAGCGAAACCCCCATACACAATGAGCAGTTCTTC.

The chain employs TRBV11-2 and TRBJ2-7, with D perhaps being TRBD1 or TRBD2 (5 bases each). V shed 4 bases and J shed 4 bases, with 11 bases lying between them. The CDR3 totals 13 residues. The germline CDR1 and CDR2 sequences are SGHAT and FQNNGV. This chain's CDR3 is CASSWDEGYEQYF. CDR3 DNA: TGTGCCAGCAGCTGGGACGAGGGTTACGAGCAGTACTTC.

The chain has TRBV7-6 and TRBJ2-3, with no clear D. Germline CDR1 is SGHVS and CDR2 is FNYEAQ. Trimming pared 3 bases from V and 3 bases from J, leaving 7 bases between. The CDR3 covers 13 residues. CDR3 protein: CASSFARTDTQYF. CDR3 coding DNA: TGTGCCAGCAGCTTCGCCAGGACAGATACGCAGTATTTT.

The V and J genes are TRBV19 and TRBJ1-2, with 8 nucleotides matching TRBD1. The CDR3 length is 16 residues. Looked up from germline, CDR1 is LNHDA and CDR2 is SQIVND (reference sequence). Trimming cost V 0 bases and J 4 bases; bases outside gene matches: 7. CDR3 sequence reads: CASSIDSRGPGYGYTF. As DNA, the CDR3 is TGTGCCAGTAGTATAGATTCCAGGGGGCCGGGCTATGGCTACACCTTC.

This sequence joins TRBV25-1 and TRBJ1-1; D is possibly TRBD1 (5 bases). Per the germline V gene, CDR1 is MGHDK and CDR2 is SYGVNS. Trimming took 2 bases from V and 8 from J, leaving 12 bases between them. This CDR3 has 13 amino acids. CDR3: CASSEDSISEAFF. CDR3 bases: TGTGCCAGCAGTGAAGACAGTATTTCAGAAGCTTTCTTT.

V is TRBV6-5 and J is TRBJ1-1, with D hard to call. Trimming cost V 6 bases and J 1 base, with 12 bases left between them. Looked up from germline, CDR1 is MNHEY and CDR2 is SVGAGI. This CDR3 spans 14 amino acids. The CDR3 DNA is TGTGCCAGCAGACAACAGAAATGGAACACTGAAGCTTTCTTT. The encoded protein is CASRQQKWNTEAFF.

The V gene is TRBV4-1, the J gene TRBJ1-1; D gene uncertain. Germline V gene data show CDR1 as MGHRA and CDR2 as YSYEKL. Deletions cut 0 bases from V and 4 bases from J, with 15 bases between. The CDR3 contains 16 residues. For the CDR3, the DNA is TGCGCCAGCAGCCAAGATCACGTCTCCCCTAGCACTGAAGCTTTCTTT. It translates to CASSQDHVSPSTEAFF.

This chain links TRBV27 with TRBJ2-5, with no clear D. The CDR3 is made up of 14 amino acids. V was shortened by 3 bases and J by 0 bases, with 8 bases between the two germline ends. Germline CDR1 MNHEY, CDR2 SMNVEV (reference sequence). The CDR3 here is CASSLQENQETQYF. CDR3 coding DNA: TGTGCCAGCAGTTTGCAGGAGAACCAAGAGACCCAGTACTTC.

This clone was seen a single time. V and J are TRBV2 and TRBJ1-6; D call uncertain. The CDR3 is 15 amino acids. The germline CDR1 and CDR2 sequences are SNHLY and FYNNEI. With 7 bases removed from V and 6 bases from J, the gap between germline ends came to 16 bases. The CDR3 protein is CASIRVYSPNSPLHF. In nucleotides, the CDR3 is TGTGCCAGCATTCGGGTTTATTCTCCTAATTCACCCCTCCACTTT.

The rearrangement uses TRBV7-9 and TRBJ2-7, with D perhaps TRBD1 or TRBD2 (5 bases each). This CDR3 contains 14 residues. The V gene's germline CDR1 is SEHNR and CDR2 FQNEAQ (reference sequence). With 1 base removed from V and 4 bases from J, the gap between germline ends came to 11 bases. This chain's CDR3 is CASSLGGRVYEQYF. The CDR3 nucleotides read TGTGCCAGCAGCTTAGGGGGGAGAGTATACGAGCAGTACTTC. The entire variable domain, with the rest obtained from reference TRBV7-9 and TRBJ2-7, is as follows: DTGVSQNPRHKITKRGQNVTFRCDPISEHNRLYWYRQTLGQGPEFLTYFQNEAQLEKSRLLSDRFSAERPKGSFSTLEIQRTEQGDSAMYLCASSLGGRVYEQYFGPGTRLTVT.

A note on this clone: At one end the junction does not follow the germline gene, possibly because of a read error. The chain uses TRBV2 and TRBJ2-7; no clear D gene. The V gene's germline CDR1 is SNHLY and CDR2 FYNNEI. There are 12 residues in the CDR3. CDR3 sequence (DNA): TGTGCCAGCAGGGACGAGTCACCAGTCCTGGACTTC. Translating gives CASRDESPVLDF.